This T cell receptor (beta chain) came from a study of Ad26.COV2.S vaccination and SARS-CoV-2 variants. At the level of the study: Recipients of Ad26.COV2.S got it intramuscularly, once or twice 56 days apart.

V lost 3 bases to trimming and J lost 5 bases, with 3 bases between them. This CDR3 has 11 amino acids. CDR1 MNHEY and CDR2 SMNVEV come from the germline V gene (reference sequence). TCRdb's copy holds only in-frame clones and misses some; the assay was immunoSEQ multiplex PCR. The data show about 350,000 clones, approximately 86% seen once. Treatment in this sample: about 20 received Ad26.COV2.S at low or high dose, single or two shots; about 5 received placebo; per-sample allocation not given. Material that was analyzed had been drawn on day 63 after the first vaccine or placebo injection. It was an adult aged 18-55 years in Boston who was the donor. In regard to this clone: Its antigen remains unidentified. The same CDR3 also results from other DNA sequences found in this sample.

General study results and limits: Vaccinees and placebo recipients showed similar non-spike TCR breadth. Vaccine recipients posted higher spike-specific TCR breadth than their placebo counterparts.

The sample here was peripheral blood, taken in a trial of Ad26.COV2.S vaccine versus placebo. The rearrangement uses TRBV27 and TRBJ2-3, with no clear D. This receptor was taken from a person aged 18-60 years who received the Ad26.COV2.S COVID-19 vaccine or a placebo. The CDR3 sequence is CASSFLDTQYF. The CDR3 DNA reads as TGTGCCAGCAGTTTTCTAGATACGCAGTATTTT.